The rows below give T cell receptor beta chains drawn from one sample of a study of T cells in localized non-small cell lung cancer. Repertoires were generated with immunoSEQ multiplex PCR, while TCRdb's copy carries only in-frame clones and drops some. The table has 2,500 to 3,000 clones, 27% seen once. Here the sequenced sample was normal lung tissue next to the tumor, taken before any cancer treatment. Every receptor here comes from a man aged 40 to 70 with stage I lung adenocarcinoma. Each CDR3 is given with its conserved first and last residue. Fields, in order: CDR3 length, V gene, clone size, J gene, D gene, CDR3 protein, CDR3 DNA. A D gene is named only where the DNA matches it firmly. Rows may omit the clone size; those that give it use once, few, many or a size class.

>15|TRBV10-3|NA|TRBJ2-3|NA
CAISEPLPRADTQYF
TGTGCCATCAGTGAGCCGCTTCCTAGAGCAGATACGCAGTATTTT
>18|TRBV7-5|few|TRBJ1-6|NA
CASSLGPAQSSYNSPLHF
TGTGCCAGCAGCTTGGGACCGGCCCAGAGCTCCTATAATTCACCCCTCCACTTT
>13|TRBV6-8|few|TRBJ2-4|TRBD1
CASSADRVTIQYF
TGTGCCAGCAGTGCGGACAGGGTGACCATTCAGTACTTC
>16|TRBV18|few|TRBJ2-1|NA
CASSPPGDSAYNEQFF
TGTGCCAGCTCACCCCCAGGGGACTCGGCCTACAATGAGCAGTTCTTC
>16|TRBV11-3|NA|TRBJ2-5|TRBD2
CASSSGLAGLVETQYF
TGTGCCAGCAGCTCGGGACTAGCGGGACTCGTAGAGACCCAGTACTTC
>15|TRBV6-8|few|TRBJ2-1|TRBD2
CASSFLAGGPNEQFF
TGTGCCAGCAGTTTCCTAGCGGGAGGGCCGAATGAGCAGTTCTTC
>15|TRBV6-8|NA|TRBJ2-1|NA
CASSYYGLRTPEQFF
TGTGCCAGCAGTTACTACGGCCTACGAACGCCTGAGCAGTTCTTC
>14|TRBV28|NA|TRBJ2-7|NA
CASSFYRETYEQYF
TGTGCCAGCAGTTTCTACAGGGAGACCTACGAGCAGTACTTC
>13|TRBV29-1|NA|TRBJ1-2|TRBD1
CSAIPDRADGYTF
TGCAGCGCTATACCAGACAGGGCTGACGGCTACACCTTC
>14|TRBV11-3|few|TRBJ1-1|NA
CASSFGTENTEAFF
TGTGCCAGCAGCTTTGGGACCGAGAACACTGAAGCTTTCTTT
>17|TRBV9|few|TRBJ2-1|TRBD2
CASSGGLAGGNYNEQFF
TGTGCCAGCAGCGGTGGACTAGCGGGAGGAAACTACAATGAGCAGTTCTTC
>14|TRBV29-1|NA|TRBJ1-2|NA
CSVEGKGRGYGYTF
TGCAGCGTTGAAGGGAAGGGCCGAGGGTATGGCTACACCTTC
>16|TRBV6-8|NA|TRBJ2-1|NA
CASSYSVSGRASEQFF
TGTGCCAGCAGTTATTCGGTTAGCGGAAGGGCGTCTGAGCAGTTCTTC
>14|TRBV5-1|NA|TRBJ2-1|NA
CASSLDGSYNEQFF
TGCGCCAGCAGCTTGGACGGGTCCTACAATGAGCAGTTCTTC
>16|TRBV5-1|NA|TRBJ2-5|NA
CASSFATSAAQETQYF
TGCGCCAGCAGCTTCGCGACTAGTGCGGCCCAAGAGACCCAGTACTTC
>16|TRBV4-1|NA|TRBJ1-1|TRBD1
CASSQGQGGWTTEAFF
TGCGCCAGCAGCCAAGGACAGGGAGGTTGGACCACTGAAGCTTTCTTT
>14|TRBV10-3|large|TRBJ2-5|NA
CAISELGAGETQYF
TGTGCCATCAGTGAGTTAGGGGCGGGTGAGACCCAGTACTTC
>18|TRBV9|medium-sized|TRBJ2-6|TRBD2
CASSELGLAGVGANVLTF
TGTGCCAGCAGTGAACTGGGACTAGCGGGAGTTGGGGCCAACGTCCTGACTTTC
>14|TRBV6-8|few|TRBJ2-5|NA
CASREVNGWETQYF
TGTGCCAGCAGGGAAGTAAACGGGTGGGAGACCCAGTACTTC
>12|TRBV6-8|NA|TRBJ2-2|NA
CASRPSIGELFF
TGTGCCAGCAGGCCATCGATCGGGGAGCTGTTTTTT
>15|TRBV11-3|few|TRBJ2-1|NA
CASSRGPRGDDEQFF
TGTGCCAGCAGCCGGGGCCCGCGGGGTGACGATGAGCAGTTCTTC
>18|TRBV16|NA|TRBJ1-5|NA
CASSQGSGSGYSNQPQHF
TGTGCCAGCAGCCAAGGGTCAGGATCGGGTTATAGCAATCAGCCCCAGCATTTT
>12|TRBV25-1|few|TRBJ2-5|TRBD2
CASTLRGETQYF
TGTGCCAGCACCCTGCGGGGGGAGACCCAGTACTTC
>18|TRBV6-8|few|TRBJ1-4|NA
CASSSIAINTGTNEKLFF
TGTGCCAGCAGTTCAATCGCGATAAACACAGGGACTAATGAAAAACTGTTTTTT
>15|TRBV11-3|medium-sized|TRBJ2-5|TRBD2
CASSLLAVFGETQYF
TGTGCCAGCAGTTTACTAGCGGTTTTCGGAGAGACCCAGTACTTC
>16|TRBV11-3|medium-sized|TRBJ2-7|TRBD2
CASSLASGSAPYEQYF
TGTGCCAGCAGCTTGGCTAGCGGGAGTGCCCCCTACGAGCAGTACTTC
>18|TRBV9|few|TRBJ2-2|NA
CASSVTLQSRPDTGELFF
TGTGCCAGCAGCGTAACACTCCAGAGCCGGCCCGACACCGGGGAGCTGTTTTTT
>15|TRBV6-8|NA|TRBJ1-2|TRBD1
CASSSGQVGNYGYTF
TGTGCCAGCAGTTCCGGACAGGTTGGAAACTATGGCTACACCTTC
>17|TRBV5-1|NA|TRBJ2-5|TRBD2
CASRTGTSVRLEETQYF
TGCGCCAGCAGAACCGGGACTAGCGTTAGATTGGAAGAGACCCAGTACTTC
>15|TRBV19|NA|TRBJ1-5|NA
CASSRALFSNQPQHF
TGTGCCAGTAGTAGGGCCCTTTTTAGCAATCAGCCCCAGCATTTT
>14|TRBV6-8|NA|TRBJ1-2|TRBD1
CATEGQGESYGYTF
TGTGCCACCGAGGGACAGGGTGAGTCGTATGGCTACACCTTC
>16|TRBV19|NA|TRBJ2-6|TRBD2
CASSTTGGSGANVLTF
TGTGCCAGTTCGACGACGGGGGGCTCTGGGGCCAACGTCCTGACTTTC
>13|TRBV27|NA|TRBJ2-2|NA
CASSLSTNGELFF
TGTGCCAGCAGTTTATCTACAAACGGGGAGCTGTTTTTT
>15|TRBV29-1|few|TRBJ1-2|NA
CSVAGQPVSSYGYTF
TGCAGCGTTGCCGGACAGCCGGTGAGCTCCTATGGCTACACCTTC
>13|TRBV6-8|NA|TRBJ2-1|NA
CASSSGPWNEQFF
TGTGCCAGCAGTTCGGGACCATGGAATGAGCAGTTCTTC
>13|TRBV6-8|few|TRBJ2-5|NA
CASSDGTLGTQYF
TGTGCCAGCAGTGATGGGACGCTGGGGACCCAGTACTTC
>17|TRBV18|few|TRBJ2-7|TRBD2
CASSPPVGGVGSYEQYF
TGTGCCAGCTCACCACCGGTGGGGGGGGTAGGCTCCTACGAGCAGTACTTC
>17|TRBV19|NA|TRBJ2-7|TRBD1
CASSIATGQGGSYEQYF
TGTGCCAGTAGTATAGCCACTGGACAGGGGGGGTCCTACGAGCAGTACTTC
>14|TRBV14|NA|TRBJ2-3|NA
CASSPYRIADTQYF
TGTGCCAGCAGCCCCTACAGAATCGCAGATACGCAGTATTTT
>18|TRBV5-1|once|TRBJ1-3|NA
CASSRDFSPFSSGNTIYF
TGCGCCAGCAGCCGGGACTTCTCCCCGTTTAGCTCTGGAAACACCATATATTTT
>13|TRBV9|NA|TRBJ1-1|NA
CASSVVDHTEAFF
TGTGCCAGCAGCGTAGTCGACCACACTGAAGCTTTCTTT
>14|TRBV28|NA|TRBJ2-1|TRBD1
CASSPTGVWNEQFF
TGTGCCAGCAGCCCCACAGGGGTTTGGAATGAGCAGTTCTTC
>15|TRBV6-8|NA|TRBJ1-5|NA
CASKEVPESNQPQHF
TGTGCCAGCAAGGAGGTTCCCGAGAGCAATCAGCCCCAGCATTTT
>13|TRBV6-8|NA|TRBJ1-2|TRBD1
CASSLDRGYGYTF
TGTGCCAGCAGCCTGGACAGGGGGTATGGCTACACCTTC
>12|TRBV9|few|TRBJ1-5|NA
CASRKGNQPQHF
TGTGCCAGCAGGAAGGGGAATCAGCCCCAGCATTTT
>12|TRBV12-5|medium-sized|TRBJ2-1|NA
CASTVTTPEQFF
TGTGCCAGCACCGTAACCACTCCTGAGCAGTTCTTC
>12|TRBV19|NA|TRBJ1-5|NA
CASSIDARPLHF
TGTGCCAGTAGTATAGATGCCAGGCCTCTACATTTT
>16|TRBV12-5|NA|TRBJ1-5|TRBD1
CASLPGQGFRNQPQHF
TGTGCTAGTCTACCGGGACAGGGTTTTCGCAATCAGCCCCAGCATTTT
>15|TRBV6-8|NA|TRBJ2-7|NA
CASSDGQILPYEQYF
TGTGCCAGCAGTGACGGACAGATACTACCCTACGAGCAGTACTTC
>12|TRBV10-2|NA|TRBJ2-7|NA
CASIGGNAEQYF
TGCGCCAGCATAGGCGGGAATGCCGAGCAGTACTTC
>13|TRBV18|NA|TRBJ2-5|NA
CASSPRMSETQYF
TGTGCCAGCTCACCACGTATGTCAGAGACCCAGTACTTC
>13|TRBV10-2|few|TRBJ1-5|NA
CASSYEPIQPQHF
TGCGCCAGCAGTTACGAACCAATCCAGCCCCAGCATTTT
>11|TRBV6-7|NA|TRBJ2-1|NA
CASSLARKQFF
TGTGCCAGCAGTCTAGCGAGAAAGCAGTTCTTC
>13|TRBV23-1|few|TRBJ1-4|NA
CASSGGGYEKLFF
TGCGCCAGCAGCGGGGGCGGTTACGAAAAACTGTTTTTT
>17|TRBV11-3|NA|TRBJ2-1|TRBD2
CASSPGLAGENYNEQFF
TGTGCCAGCAGCCCTGGACTAGCGGGAGAGAACTACAATGAGCAGTTCTTC